What follows is one T cell receptor (beta chain) and its context. The entry originates in a study of shared clonotypes between healthy human individuals. Some clones are missing from TCRdb's copy, which holds only in-frame ones; the method was immunoSEQ multiplex PCR. This table holds approximately 810,000 clones, almost 95% found once. Germline V gene data show CDR1 as LNHNV and CDR2 as YYDKDF (reference sequence). V shed 8 bases and J 4 bases; nucleotides not matched to a gene: 11. CDR3 length: 16 residues. The naive CD8 subset, CD45RO-negative cells positively selected for CCR7, excluded terminally differentiated effector memory CD45RA+ cells.

The genes are TRBV15 and TRBJ2-6, with TRBD2 matching over 7 bases. Sample: naive CD8+ T cells sorted from blood. The TCR sequence derives from a man aged 25-40 years in good health. The CDR3 DNA sequence: TGTGCCACCCGCGGGAGCGGTTCGATCGGGGCCAACGTCCTGACTTTC. This translates into CATRGSGSIGANVLTF.